This TCR beta chain was sequenced during a study of regulatory T cells in long-lasting Graves disease. As for the study in general: Those Graves' patients who were newly diagnosed had been on antithyroid drugs under 3 months.

CDR3 regions were amplified by Arm-PCR using iRepertoire HTBI primers to build TCR beta libraries. TCRdb independently ran MiXCR on the multiplex PCR reads; one entry per CDR3 protein. Among roughly 610,000 distinct CDR3 sequences listed, roughly 16% were seen once. CDR3 length: 14 residues. In germline, CDR1 is MGHRA, CDR2 YSYEKL. Trimming cost V 7 bases and J 6 bases; bases outside gene matches: 5. The time point denotes: newly diagnosed GD, antithyroid drugs for less than 3 months. PBMC RNA served as the TCR library source. It was American Thyroid Association guidelines that determined Graves' disease diagnosis. These data were likewise used in another study, on T cells in Graves' hyperthyroidism and ophthalmopathy. That publication notes: Graves' hyperthyroidism showing no ophthalmopathy progression within 18 months was considered stable. The HTBI primer set drove a first-round RT-PCR of the TCR CDR3.

This chain connects TRBV4-1 to TRBJ1-3, with TRBD1 matching 11 bases. This TCR came from a man between 18 and 35 years old with Graves disease. The sample consisted of peripheral blood mononuclear cells (PBMCs), taken at new diagnosis, from a patient treated with antithyroid drugs. The CDR3 nucleotides read TGCGCCAGCACCGGGACAGGGGGACCAAACACCATATATTTT. It is translated as CASTGTGGPNTIYF.